The 23 T cell receptor beta chains given below trace back to one sample, sequenced in a study of radiotherapy plus CTLA-4 blockade in lung cancer. Measured with immunoSEQ multiplex PCR; TCRdb has only the in-frame clones, and not every one. The sample lists around 24,000 clones, about 73% seen once, with roughly 3.5% in the top ten. Sample: peripheral blood, taken from a patient treated with radiotherapy plus ipilimumab. Source of these receptors: a human donor with non-small cell lung cancer who had stable disease on radiotherapy plus ipilimumab.

This clone was counted between two and nine times. The chain is built from TRBV6-5 and TRBJ2-3; 15 bases agree with TRBD2. Per the germline V gene, CDR1 is MNHEY and CDR2 is SVGAGI. After removal of 5 bases from V and 4 bases from J, the junction contained 1 base not matched to a gene. The length of the CDR3 is 15 residues. The CDR3 region is CASSGLAGGPDTQYF. The CDR3 region has the DNA TGTGCCAGCAGTGGACTAGCGGGAGGGCCAGATACGCAGTATTTT.

This chain links TRBV4-1 with TRBJ2-5; the D gene is possibly TRBD1 (6 bases). V was cut by 0 bases and J by 2 bases, with 19 bases left in between. The CDR3 has 18 amino acids. The V gene's germline CDR1 is MGHRA and CDR2 YSYEKL. CDR3 sequence: CASSQDSAGTFGQETQYF. CDR3 nucleotide sequence: TGCGCCAGCAGCCAAGATTCCGCCGGGACATTCGGTCAAGAGACCCAGTACTTC.

This clone appeared once. The V gene is TRBV9, the J gene TRBJ2-2; the match to TRBD2 covers 10 bases. V was pared by 1 base and J by 7 bases, with 10 bases of the junction left unmatched. Germline V gene sequence: CDR1 SGDLS, CDR2 YYNGEE. This CDR3 is 17 amino acids long. Here the CDR3 DNA reads TGTGCCAGCAGCGTACGTGGGGTAGCGGGGGGTGTCGGGGAGCTGTTTTTT. As protein: CASSVRGVAGGVGELFF.

The rearrangement joins TRBV4-2 to TRBJ1-2; D not resolved. Looked up from germline, CDR1 is LGHNA and CDR2 is YNFKEQ. The V end lost 0 bases, the J end lost 10 bases, and 12 bases lay between the germline ends. This CDR3 has 13 residues. This CDR3 reads CASSQDVWADYTF. The DNA for the CDR3 is TGTGCCAGCAGCCAAGATGTATGGGCAGACTACACCTTC.

V is TRBV19 and J is TRBJ2-7; 12 bases match TRBD2. Trimming took 8 bases from V and 4 from J; bases not matched to a gene: 6. CDR3 size: 14 residues. Germline assignment: CDR1 LNHDA and CDR2 SQIVND (reference sequence). The CDR3 DNA reads TGTGCCAGTTCGACTAGCGGGAGTCCGTACGAGCAGTACTTC. It specifies CASSTSGSPYEQYF.

This clone was found a few times. V is TRBV7-2 and J is TRBJ1-5; D might be TRBD1 (5 bases). This CDR3 has 14 amino acids. Trimming shortened V by 5 bases and J by 5 bases, and 13 bases separated the two germline ends. Germline V gene lookup returns CDR1 SGHTA and CDR2 FQGNSA. The CDR3 loop is CASSAQGVDQPQHF. CDR3 nucleotides: TGTGCCAGCAGCGCTCAGGGAGTAGATCAGCCCCAGCATTTT.

The chain has TRBV19 and TRBJ2-5; the D is unclear. The germline CDR1 and CDR2 sequences are LNHDA and SQIVND (reference sequence). This CDR3 has 12 amino acids. The V and J ends lost 4 bases and 5 bases respectively, with 8 bases between them. The CDR3 sequence is CASSRVSETQYF. In DNA, the CDR3 is TGTGCCAGTAGTAGGGTGTCGGAGACCCAGTACTTC.

V usage is TRBV6-5 and J usage is TRBJ2-7; 9 bases line up with TRBD2. Germline-derived CDR1 and CDR2 are MNHEY and SVGAGI. The CDR3 is 14 amino acids. J was trimmed by 3 bases and V by 2 bases; bases with no gene match: 2. This chain's CDR3 is CASSYAGGDYEQYF. In DNA form, the CDR3 reads TGTGCCAGCAGTTACGCGGGAGGGGACTACGAGCAGTACTTC.

V gene TRBV5-5 combines with J gene TRBJ1-1; D gene ambiguous. V lost 0 bases and J lost 0, with 9 bases in between. Germline V gives CDR1 SGHKS, CDR2 YYEKEE (reference sequence). The CDR3 contains 15 residues. As DNA, the CDR3 is TGTGCCAGCAGCTTGGAGGGCAGGCTGAACACTGAAGCTTTCTTT. Amino acid sequence: CASSLEGRLNTEAFF.

V is TRBV4-1 and J is TRBJ2-1, with TRBD2 identical over 10 bases. Losses at the gene ends were 0 bases for V and 5 bases for J; bases not matched to a gene: 13. There are 19 residues in the CDR3. Per the germline V gene, CDR1 is MGHRA and CDR2 is YSYEKL. CDR3 residues: CASSQDRAGPSGGDNEQFF. The CDR3 DNA sequence: TGCGCCAGCAGCCAAGATCGGGCAGGACCTAGCGGGGGTGACAATGAGCAGTTCTTC.

The chain joins TRBV7-6 to TRBJ2-3, with 8 bases aligning to TRBD2. With V trimmed by 4 bases and J by 5 bases, 11 bases remained unmatched. This CDR3 has 16 residues. Germline values: CDR1 SGHVS, CDR2 FNYEAQ. In nucleotides, the CDR3 is TGTGCCAGCAGCTGGAGACGCGGGAGGACGGGAGATACGCAGTATTTT. It encodes CASSWRRGRTGDTQYF.

The V call is TRBV6-6, the J call TRBJ2-7, with D possibly matching TRBD1 (5 bases). Trimming removed 7 bases at V and 0 bases at J, with 10 bases between. The CDR3 totals 13 residues. Germline-derived CDR1 and CDR2 are MNHNY and SVGAGI (reference sequence). CDR3 protein: CASTKTASYEQYF. CDR3 nucleotides: TGTGCCAGCACAAAGACAGCCTCCTACGAGCAGTACTTC.

This clone was found a few times. The chain recombines TRBV5-5 with TRBJ2-6; 13 bases are shared with TRBD2. The CDR3 is made up of 16 amino acids. Trimming at V came to 3 bases and at J to 4 bases, leaving 1 base not matched to a gene. Germline CDR1 reads SGHKS; CDR2 reads YYEKEE (reference sequence). For the CDR3, the DNA is TGTGCCAGCAGCTCGGGACTAGCGGGAGGGGCCAACGTCCTGACTTTC. Its protein product is CASSSGLAGGANVLTF.

V usage is TRBV5-4 and J usage is TRBJ2-2; possible D gene TRBD1, 5 bases. The germline gives CDR1 SGHNT, CDR2 YYREEE (reference sequence). With 1 base removed from V and 3 bases from J, the gap between germline ends came to 13 bases. The CDR3 extends over 16 amino acids. DNA of the CDR3: TGTGCCAGCAGCTTGTTAGGGGTTAGGTACACCGGGGAGCTGTTTTTT. Its translation: CASSLLGVRYTGELFF.

This chain uses TRBV28 with TRBJ2-5; D is unclear. The DNA end is a closer match to TRBJ2-7, so the J assignment may be wrong. Germline CDR1 reads MDHEN; CDR2 reads SYDVKM. This CDR3 has 14 amino acids. Here the CDR3 DNA reads TGTGCCAGCAGTTTAATACACAGCTCCTACGAGCAGTACTTC. Translation gives CASSLIHSSYEQYF.

Concerning this clone itself: The junction does not match germline at one end; this may be a read error. This CDR3 is CASSPGRGRNEKLFF. The CDR3 DNA reads as TGTGCTAGCAGCCCAGGACGGGGCCGAAATGAAAAACTGTTTTTT. The gene calls are TRBV7-7 and TRBJ1-4; D possibly corresponds to TRBD1 (5 bases). This CDR3 is 15 amino acids long. Germline V gene sequence: CDR1 SSHAT, CDR2 FNYEAQ (reference sequence).

This rearrangement joins TRBV7-8 to TRBJ1-3, with D possibly matching TRBD1 (5 bases). V lost 5 bases to trimming and J lost 2 bases, with 10 bases between them. Germline V gene sequence: CDR1 SGHVS, CDR2 FQNEAQ. This CDR3 has 14 amino acids. The CDR3, as DNA: TGTGCCAGCAGCCCCAGAGGGGCTGGAAACACCATATATTTT. Translating gives CASSPRGAGNTIYF. Variable domain in full (rest from reference TRBV7-8 and TRBJ1-3): GAGVSQSPRYKVAKRGQDVALRCDPISGHVSLFWYQQALGQGPEFLTYFQNEAQLDKSGLPSDRFFAERPEGSVSTLKIQRTQQEDSAVYLCASSPRGAGNTIYFGEGSWLTVV.

The chain employs TRBV28 and TRBJ2-6; D not certain. Trimming stripped 9 bases from V and 2 bases from J, with 5 bases between. The CDR3 consists of 12 residues. Germline V gene data show CDR1 as MDHEN and CDR2 as SYDVKM. CDR3 nucleotides: TGTGCCAGTCTAACTGGGGCCAACGTCCTGACTTTC. This encodes CASLTGANVLTF.

A few counts support this clone. The chain combines TRBV27 with TRBJ2-1; 9 positions agree with TRBD2. In germline, CDR1 is MNHEY, CDR2 SMNVEV (reference sequence). Unmatched junction bases numbered 7, after V lost 5 bases and J lost 2 bases. CDR3 length: 16 amino acids. CDR3 sequence: CASSPRLAEPYNEQFF. Here the CDR3 DNA reads TGTGCCAGCAGTCCACGACTAGCGGAGCCCTACAATGAGCAGTTCTTC.

This chain uses TRBV4-3 with TRBJ1-1; maybe TRBD1 (5 bases). V lost 0 bases, J lost 4 bases, and 12 bases lay in between. Germline V gene data show CDR1 as LGHNA and CDR2 as YSLEER. This CDR3 has 15 amino acids. CDR3 sequence reads: CASSQDYRPGTEAFF. The CDR3 nucleotides are TGCGCCAGCAGCCAAGACTACAGGCCCGGCACTGAAGCTTTCTTT.

V usage is TRBV6-6 and J usage is TRBJ2-5; D gene ambiguous. The J call is uncertain, as TRBJ2-7 better fits the DNA end. This CDR3 spans 11 amino acids. CDR1 is MNHNY, CDR2 SVGAGI, per germline (reference sequence). The DNA of the CDR3 is TGTGCCAGCAGTCGGACCTACGAGCAGTACTTC. Translation gives CASSRTYEQYF.

The chain combines TRBV7-9 with TRBJ1-2; tentative D call: TRBD1 (5 bases). This CDR3 is 15 amino acids long. Germline V gene lookup returns CDR1 SEHNR and CDR2 FQNEAQ (reference sequence). Trimming stripped 1 base from V and 2 bases from J, with 11 bases between. DNA for the CDR3: TGTGCCAGCAGCTTAGGGAGTGACAGCAACTATGGCTACACCTTC. Its protein product is CASSLGSDSNYGYTF.

The chain uses TRBV19 and TRBJ1-5, with TRBD1 matching 7 bases. The ends lost 5 bases at V and 7 bases at J; junction bases unmatched: 5. Germline V gene data show CDR1 as LNHDA and CDR2 as SQIVND (reference sequence). The CDR3 sequence is 13 residues long. CDR3 DNA: TGTGCCAGTAGTTCGCAGGGGGAGCAGCCCCAGCATTTT. This codes for CASSSQGEQPQHF. Full variable domain (missing parts from reference TRBV19 and TRBJ1-5): DGGITQSPKYLFRKEGQNVTLSCEQNLNHDAMYWYRQDPGQGLRLIYYSQIVNDFQKGDIAEGYSVSREKKESFPLTVTSAQKNPTAFYLCASSSQGEQPQHFGDGTRLSIL.